The 5 T cell receptor beta chains in this list originate from one sample, sequenced in a study of T cell repertoires in cytomegalovirus infection. In TCRdb, the reads were re-called with MiXCR into one record per CDR3 protein. Of around 300,000 distinct CDR3 sequences detected, roughly 21% appear once; the ten largest clones hold approximately 19%. These receptors have no identified antigens. The source was cultured PBMCs, collected from culture after CMV antigen stimulation. The origin of the receptors is a human donor in good health (CMV status not recorded). Some clones in this sample may be carry-over from other donors' samples.

This clonotype was detected only a few times. The chain combines TRBV11-3 with TRBJ2-1; no clear D. The V and J ends lost 5 bases and 5 bases respectively, with 10 bases between them. Germline V gene sequence: CDR1 SGHNT, CDR2 YENEEA. The length of the CDR3 is 13 residues. DNA for the CDR3: TGTGCCAGCAGCCCCGGCCCTAACAATGAGCAGTTCTTC. It yields the protein CASSPGPNNEQFF.

This sequence joins TRBV5-6 and TRBJ1-1; 9 nucleotides agree with TRBD1. Germline trimming cut 2 bases from V and 0 bases from J; bases unmatched to any gene: 8. This CDR3 comprises 17 residues. Germline V gene sequence: CDR1 SGHDT, CDR2 YYEEEE. Here the CDR3 DNA reads TGTGCCAGCAGCTTAGCCGGACAGGGGATATTGAACACTGAAGCTTTCTTT. This encodes CASSLAGQGILNTEAFF.

This rearrangement joins TRBV4-3 to TRBJ2-5; a weak D match, TRBD2 (6 bases). This CDR3 is 14 amino acids long. Trimming pared 2 bases from V and 7 bases from J, leaving 14 bases between. Germline CDR1 is LGHNA and CDR2 is YSLEER. The CDR3 DNA sequence: TGCGCCAGCAGCCAATCTCGGGGGTCCACGACCCAGTACTTC. Amino acids: CASSQSRGSTTQYF.

This clonotype was counted at least ten times. The chain has TRBV7-2 and TRBJ2-5, with no clear D. This CDR3 spans 13 amino acids. Trimming shortened V by 1 base and J by 7 bases, and 10 bases separated the two germline ends. The germline V gene has CDR1 SGHTA and CDR2 FQGNSA. This chain's CDR3 is CASSLDRWGTQYF. The CDR3 nucleotides read TGTGCCAGCAGCTTAGACCGGTGGGGGACCCAGTACTTC.

V is TRBV13 and J is TRBJ2-2; unclear D gene. This CDR3 is built from 13 residues. From germline, CDR1 is PRHDT and CDR2 FYEKMQ (reference sequence). V lost 6 bases and J lost 5, with 10 bases in between. The CDR3 nucleotides are TGTGCCAGCAGGGTGGGAAAGACCGGGGAGCTGTTTTTT. Translation gives CASRVGKTGELFF.